This T cell receptor (beta chain) was identified in a study of blood T cells in healthy people across ages. Points from the study as a whole: Naive CD4+ cells and diversity were both higher in long-lived donors than in aged donors. A strong correlation was found between TCR beta diversity and the percentage of naive T cells. Total diversity from one million sequenced T cells was likely underestimated.

This clonotype showed up just a few times. The target antigen is unknown. Primers used in a second PCR of about 6 to 12 cycles were a sample-barcoded 5' primer and a J-beta primer mix. MiXCR, applied by TCRdb to the 5' RACE reads, yields one record per CDR3 protein. This sample has approximately 810,000 distinct CDR3 sequences, with 35% to 40% found just once. This clonotype was sampled from a man aged 18 to 29 in good health. The sequencing sample was made of blood.

The CDR3 region is CASSSGQGEDSPLHF. CDR3 coding DNA: TGCGCCAGCAGCTCTGGACAGGGGGAGGATTCACCCCTCCACTTT. The chain couples TRBV5-1 to TRBJ1-6; 10 positions match TRBD1. Trimming removed 3 bases from V and 8 bases from J; junction bases left unmatched: 5. The length of the CDR3 is 15 residues. CDR1 and CDR2 (germline): SGHRS, YFSETQ.